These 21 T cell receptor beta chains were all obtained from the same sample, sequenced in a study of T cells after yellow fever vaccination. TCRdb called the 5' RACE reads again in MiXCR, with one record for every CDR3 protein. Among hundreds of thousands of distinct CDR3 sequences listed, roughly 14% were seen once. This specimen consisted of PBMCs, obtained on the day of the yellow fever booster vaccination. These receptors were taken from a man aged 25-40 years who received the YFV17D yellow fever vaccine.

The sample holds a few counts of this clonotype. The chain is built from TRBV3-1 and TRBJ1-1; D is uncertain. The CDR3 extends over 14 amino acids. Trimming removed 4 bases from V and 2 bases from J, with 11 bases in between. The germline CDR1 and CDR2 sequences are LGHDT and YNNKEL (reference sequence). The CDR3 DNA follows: TGTGCCAGCAGCCCTGGGAGCCTCAACACTGAAGCTTTCTTT. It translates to CASSPGSLNTEAFF.

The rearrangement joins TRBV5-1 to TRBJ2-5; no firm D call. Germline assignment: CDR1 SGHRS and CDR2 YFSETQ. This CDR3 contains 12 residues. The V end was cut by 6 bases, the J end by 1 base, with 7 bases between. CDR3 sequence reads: CASTDLQETQYF. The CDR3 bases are TGCGCCAGCACCGACCTCCAAGAGACCCAGTACTTC.

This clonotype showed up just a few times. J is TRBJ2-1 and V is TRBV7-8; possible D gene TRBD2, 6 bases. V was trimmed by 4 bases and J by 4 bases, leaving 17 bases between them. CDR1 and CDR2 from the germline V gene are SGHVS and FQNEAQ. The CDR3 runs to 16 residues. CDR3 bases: TGTGCCAGCAGCTCTGGGGGGTTAAGAACATACAATGAGCAGTTCTTC. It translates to CASSSGGLRTYNEQFF.

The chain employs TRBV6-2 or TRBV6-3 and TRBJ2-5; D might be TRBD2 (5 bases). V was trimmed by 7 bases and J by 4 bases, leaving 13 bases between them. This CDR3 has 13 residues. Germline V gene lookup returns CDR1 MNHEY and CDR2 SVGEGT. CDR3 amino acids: CASTRVRGETQYF. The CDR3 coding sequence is TGTGCCAGCACCCGGGTTCGGGGAGAGACCCAGTACTTC.

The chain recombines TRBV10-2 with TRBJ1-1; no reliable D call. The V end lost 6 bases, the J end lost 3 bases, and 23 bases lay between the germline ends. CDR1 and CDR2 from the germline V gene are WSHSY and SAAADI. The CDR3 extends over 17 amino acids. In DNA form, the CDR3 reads TGCGCCAGCAGCTTACACCGAAAGGCCCTAAAGGACACTGAAGCTTTCTTT. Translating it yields CASSLHRKALKDTEAFF.

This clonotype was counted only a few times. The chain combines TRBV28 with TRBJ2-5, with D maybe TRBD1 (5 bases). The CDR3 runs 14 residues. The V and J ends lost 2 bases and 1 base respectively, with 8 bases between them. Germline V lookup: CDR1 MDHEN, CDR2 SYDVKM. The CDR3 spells CASSLLQGQETQYF. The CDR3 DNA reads TGTGCCAGCAGTTTACTTCAGGGCCAAGAGACCCAGTACTTC. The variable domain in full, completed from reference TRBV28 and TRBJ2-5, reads DVKVTQSSRYLVKRTGEKVFLECVQDMDHENMFWYRQDPGLGLRLIYFSYDVKMKEKGDIPEGYSVSREKKERFSLILESASTNQTSMYLCASSLLQGQETQYFGPGTRLLVL.

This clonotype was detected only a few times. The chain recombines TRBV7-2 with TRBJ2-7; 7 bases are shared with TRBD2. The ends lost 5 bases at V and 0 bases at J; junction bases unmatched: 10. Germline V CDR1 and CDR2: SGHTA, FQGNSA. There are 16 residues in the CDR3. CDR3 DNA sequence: TGTGCCAGCAGCCCAAGACTAGCTGGGGTCTCCTACGAGCAGTACTTC. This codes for CASSPRLAGVSYEQYF.

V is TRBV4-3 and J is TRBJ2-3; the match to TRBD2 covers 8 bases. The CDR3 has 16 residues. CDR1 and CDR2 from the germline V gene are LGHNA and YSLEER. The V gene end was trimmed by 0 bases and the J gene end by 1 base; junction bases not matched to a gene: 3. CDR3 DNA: TGCGCCAGCAGCCAAGACGAAGCGGGGGGCACAGATACGCAGTATTTT. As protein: CASSQDEAGGTDTQYF.

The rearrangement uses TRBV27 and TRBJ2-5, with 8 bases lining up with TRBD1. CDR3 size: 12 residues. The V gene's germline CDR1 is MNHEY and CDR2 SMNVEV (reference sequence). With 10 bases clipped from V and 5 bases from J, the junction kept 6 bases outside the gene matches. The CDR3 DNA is TGTGCCACTGGACAGGGCATGGAGACCCAGTACTTC. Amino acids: CATGQGMETQYF.

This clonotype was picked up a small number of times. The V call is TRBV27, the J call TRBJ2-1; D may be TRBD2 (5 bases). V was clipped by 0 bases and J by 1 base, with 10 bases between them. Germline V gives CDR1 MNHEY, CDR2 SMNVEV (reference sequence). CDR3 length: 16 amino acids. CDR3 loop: CASSLSSGSSYNEQFF. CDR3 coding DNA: TGTGCCAGCAGTTTATCGAGTGGGAGTTCCTACAATGAGCAGTTCTTC.

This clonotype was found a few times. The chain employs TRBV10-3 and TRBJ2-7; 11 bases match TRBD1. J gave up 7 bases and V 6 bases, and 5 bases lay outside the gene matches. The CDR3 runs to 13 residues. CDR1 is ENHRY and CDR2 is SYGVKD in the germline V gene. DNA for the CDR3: TGTGCCATCAGCGGACAGGGGGCGGGTGAGCAGTACTTC. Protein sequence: CAISGQGAGEQYF.

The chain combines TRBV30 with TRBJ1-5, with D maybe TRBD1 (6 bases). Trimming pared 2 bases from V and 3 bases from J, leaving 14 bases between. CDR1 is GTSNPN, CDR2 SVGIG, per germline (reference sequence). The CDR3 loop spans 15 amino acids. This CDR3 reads CAWSPQTGANQPQHF. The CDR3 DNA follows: TGTGCCTGGAGTCCACAGACAGGTGCCAATCAGCCCCAGCATTTT.

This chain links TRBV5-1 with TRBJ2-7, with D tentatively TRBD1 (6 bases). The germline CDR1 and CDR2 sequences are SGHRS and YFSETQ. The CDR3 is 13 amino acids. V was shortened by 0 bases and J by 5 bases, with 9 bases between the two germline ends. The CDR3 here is CASSLGSGDEQYF. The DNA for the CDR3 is TGCGCCAGCAGCTTGGGATCAGGGGACGAGCAGTACTTC.

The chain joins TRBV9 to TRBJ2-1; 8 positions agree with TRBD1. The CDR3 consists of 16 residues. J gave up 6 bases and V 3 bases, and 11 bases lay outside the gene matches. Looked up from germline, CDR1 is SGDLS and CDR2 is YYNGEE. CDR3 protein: CASSESPGTGSNEQFF. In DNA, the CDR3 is TGTGCCAGCAGCGAATCCCCCGGGACAGGAAGCAATGAGCAGTTCTTC.

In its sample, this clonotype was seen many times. The CDR3 sequence: CATSSRGQTTEAFF. In nucleotides, the CDR3 is TGTGCCACCAGCAGCCGGGGACAGACCACTGAAGCTTTCTTT. The chain uses TRBV15 and TRBJ1-1, with 7 nucleotides matching TRBD1. This CDR3 region has 14 residues. The germline gives CDR1 LNHNV, CDR2 YYDKDF (reference sequence). With 3 bases clipped from V and 4 bases from J, the junction kept 5 bases outside the gene matches.

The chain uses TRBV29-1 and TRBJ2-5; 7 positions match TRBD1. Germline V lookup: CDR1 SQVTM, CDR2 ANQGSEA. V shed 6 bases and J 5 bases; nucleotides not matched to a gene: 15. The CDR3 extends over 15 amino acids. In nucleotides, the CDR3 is TGCAGCGTCGTTGGAGCCTCGACAGGGAAGGAGACCCAGTACTTC. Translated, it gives CSVVGASTGKETQYF.

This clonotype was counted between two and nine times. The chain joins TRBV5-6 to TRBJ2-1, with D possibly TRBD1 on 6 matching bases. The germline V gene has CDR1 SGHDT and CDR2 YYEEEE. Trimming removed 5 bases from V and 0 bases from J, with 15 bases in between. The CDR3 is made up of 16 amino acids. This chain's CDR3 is CASRHRTVSSYNEQFF. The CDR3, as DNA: TGTGCCAGCAGGCATAGGACAGTTAGCTCCTACAATGAGCAGTTCTTC.

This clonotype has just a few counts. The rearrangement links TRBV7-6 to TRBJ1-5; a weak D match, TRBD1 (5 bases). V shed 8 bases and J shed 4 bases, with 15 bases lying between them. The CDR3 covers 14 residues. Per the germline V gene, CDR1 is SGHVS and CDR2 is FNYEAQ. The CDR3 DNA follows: TGTGCCAGCGCCTCGGGCAGGGCTAATCAGCCCCAGCATTTT. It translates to CASASGRANQPQHF.

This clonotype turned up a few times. CDR3 in DNA: TGTGCCACCAGTGATTTGGGCTCCGCGCAGTATTTT. Its translation is CATSDLGSAQYF. The chain combines TRBV24-1 with TRBJ2-3; D uncertain. V dropped 0 bases and J dropped 10 bases, with 7 bases sitting between them. This CDR3 region has 12 residues. Germline V gives CDR1 KGHDR, CDR2 SFDVKD.

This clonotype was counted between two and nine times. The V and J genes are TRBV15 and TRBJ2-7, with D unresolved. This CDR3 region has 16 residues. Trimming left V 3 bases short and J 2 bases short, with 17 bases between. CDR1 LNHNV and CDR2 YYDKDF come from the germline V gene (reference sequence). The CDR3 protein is CATSRQRTALTYEQYF. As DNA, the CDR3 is TGTGCCACCAGCAGGCAACGGACGGCCTTAACCTACGAGCAGTACTTC.

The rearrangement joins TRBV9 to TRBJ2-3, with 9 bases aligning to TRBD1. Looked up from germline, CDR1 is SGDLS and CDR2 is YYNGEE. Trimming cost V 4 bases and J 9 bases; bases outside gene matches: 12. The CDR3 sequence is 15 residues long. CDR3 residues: CASSPRDRAPGTQYF. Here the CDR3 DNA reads TGTGCCAGCAGCCCCAGGGACAGGGCTCCAGGGACGCAGTATTTT.